The T cell receptor (beta chain) under discussion was sequenced for a study of T cells in localized non-small cell lung cancer (dated by TCRdb to about 2020). About the investigation overall: The study analyzed T cell repertoires of 200 to 250 early-stage NSCLC patients, comparing tumors and uninvolved tumor-adjacent lungs. The mean age of the NSCLC patients was roughly 70 years, with 130 or so men and around 110 women. The cohort comprised roughly 220 treatment-naïve NSCLC patients with resected, localized lung tumors. Results and caveats for the whole study, not just this receptor: A median of roughly 56 of the top 100 tumor clones were detected in paired uninvolved adjacent lung, and 28 of these tumor clones were also found among the top 100 clones of the paired uninvolved adjacent lung. Because multi-region tumor sequencing was not done, intratumor heterogeneity could not be ruled out. Higher T cell density in blood was associated with longer overall survival, whereas higher clonality in adjacent lung was associated with shorter survival. Since the design was exploratory, TCR variables were selected using unadjusted p-values with no false-discovery rate correction. Uninvolved tumor-adjacent lung showed the highest T cell clonality, higher than tumor, which suggests more focused antigenic responses in the uninvolved tumor-adjacent lung.

Measured from the cysteine to the phenylalanine, the CDR3 is 14 residues long. Only CDR3 DNA remains: 42 bases, in frame from the first base. Relative to germline, V is 6 bases shorter and J is 0 bases shorter, with 8 bases between their ends. From a lookup of the germline V gene (reference sequence), CDR1 and CDR2 are LNHDA and SQIVND. At diagnosis, tumor, uninvolved tumor-adjacent lung and peripheral blood were collected and then preserved as a mix of FFPE and fresh-frozen material. The immunoSEQ Assay was used to sequence TCR beta CDR3 regions from DNA. On the study's bioinformatics: To compute T cell density, TCR beta template counts were normalized to usable DNA, which was estimated by amplifying housekeeping genes. Richness was estimated using the preseqR package, with extrapolation to 400,000 templates for PBMC samples and to 120,000 templates for tissue samples. Clonality was defined as one minus Pielou's evenness. Differential abundance testing on productive amino-acid clonotypes, with a minimum total count of 5 and an alpha of 0.1, was used to identify tissue-enriched TCRs. The Jaccard Index and the Morisita Overlap Index were used to quantify repertoire overlap between compartments. GLIPH grouped TCR beta CDR3s together with public tetramer-defined viral CDR3s, and a viral motif had to include at least three viral sequences and also show V-gene enrichment. Sourced from immuneACCESS, this table was stored by TCRdb with only in-frame sequences that have V and J called. A share of the clones is absent; for the studies checked, an unresolved V gene accounts for under half, and the remainder has no known explanation. V, J and clone size were drawn from that table, and D and trimming were deduced from the DNA. The sample profile shows around 1,800 clones; approximately 40% of them were found once. The top ten clones comprise about a tenth of the sample.

A remark on this clone: The specificity of this receptor is unknown. No clone much larger than this one lies a single base away; base qualities are absent.

The clonotype originates from a woman aged 40 to 75 with stage I lung adenocarcinoma. This specimen consisted of lung tumor tissue, obtained before any cancer treatment. The V gene is TRBV19 and the J gene is TRBJ2-2, with the D gene uncertain. The base sequence is TGTGCCAGTAGGAGGTTGGCGAACACCGGGGAGCTGTTTTTT. Its product reads: CASRRLANTGELFF.